The 30 T cell receptor beta chains given below trace back to one sample, sequenced in a study of cytomegalovirus exposure and HLA in healthy donors. The PCR was carried out with 60 Vbeta primers and 13 Jbeta primers. Sequencing was performed with immunoSEQ multiplex PCR; in TCRdb, only in-frame clones are kept and a portion is missing. The repertoire includes 90,000 to 120,000 clones, approximately 73% of them detected once, and just under 4% sits in the top ten. The sample was PBMCs. The origin of the receptors is a woman in her fifties or sixties in good health and CMV-seropositive.

The chain carries TRBV7-9 and TRBJ1-1, with D possibly being TRBD1 (6 bases). V was cut by 3 bases and J by 2 bases, with 16 bases left in between. The CDR3 length is 16 residues. Germline loops: CDR1 SEHNR, CDR2 FQNEAQ (reference sequence). CDR3 amino acids: CASSLPGQLPNTEAFF. DNA for the CDR3: TGTGCCAGCAGCTTGCCGGGACAACTACCTAACACTGAAGCTTTCTTT.

This clone was observed a handful of times. This chain connects TRBV5-4 to TRBJ1-1, with TRBD1 matching 8 bases. CDR1 and CDR2 (germline): SGHNT, YYREEE (reference sequence). The length of the CDR3 is 16 residues. V trimming: 4 bases; J trimming: 4 bases; junction bases outside the gene matches: 12. CDR3 amino acids: CASSDLDRGKGTEAFF. The CDR3 DNA is TGTGCCAGCAGCGACCTCGACAGGGGAAAGGGCACTGAAGCTTTCTTT. Full variable domain (outside the CDR3, taken from reference TRBV5-4 and TRBJ1-1): ETGVTQSPTHLIKTRGQQVTLRCSSQSGHNTVSWYQQALGQGPQFIFQYYREEENGRGNFPPRFSGLQFPNYSSELNVNALELDDSALYLCASSDLDRGKGTEAFFGQGTRLTVV.

This clone came up a few times. This chain links TRBV12-5 with TRBJ1-3; 8 bases agree with TRBD1. The germline V gene encodes CDR1 LGHNT and CDR2 FRNRAP. Trimming removed 2 bases from V and 4 bases from J; junction bases left unmatched: 10. The CDR3 consists of 17 residues. The CDR3 region is CASGLFLGQGGGNTIYF. The DNA of the CDR3 is TGTGCTAGTGGTTTGTTCCTCGGACAGGGCGGGGGAAACACCATATATTTT.

V is TRBV21-1 and J is TRBJ2-5; the tabulated D call, TRBD2, remains unverified against the DNA. TRBV21-1 counts as a pseudogene. The CDR3 sequence is 18 residues long. CDR3 in amino acids: CASSIRGVGLAVEETQYF. CDR3 nucleotide sequence: TGTGCCAGCAGCATCCGAGGGGTAGGCCTAGCGGTGGAGGAGACCCAGTACTTC.

This clone showed up just once. The chain's CDR3 is CASSSTLQGGNGYTF. CDR3 coding DNA: TGTGCCAGCAGTTCTACTTTGCAGGGAGGAAATGGCTACACCTTC. This rearrangement joins TRBV6-5 to TRBJ1-2; D is perhaps TRBD1 (5 bases). This CDR3 spans 15 amino acids. From germline, CDR1 is MNHEY and CDR2 SVGAGI. The V and J ends lost 4 bases and 6 bases respectively, with 18 bases between them.

This chain joins TRBV19 and TRBJ1-1, with D perhaps TRBD1 (6 bases). The germline V gene has CDR1 LNHDA and CDR2 SQIVND (reference sequence). Trimming removed 6 bases from V and 1 base from J, with 18 bases in between. The CDR3 is 16 residues long. CDR3 in amino acids: CASSTGGGRTNTEAFF. Here the CDR3 DNA reads TGTGCCAGTAGCACGGGGGGGGGCCGGACGAACACTGAAGCTTTCTTT. The variable domain in full, completed from reference TRBV19 and TRBJ1-1, reads DGGITQSPKYLFRKEGQNVTLSCEQNLNHDAMYWYRQDPGQGLRLIYYSQIVNDFQKGDIAEGYSVSREKKESFPLTVTSAQKNPTAFYLCASSTGGGRTNTEAFFGQGTRLTVV.

This sequence joins TRBV5-4 and TRBJ1-1, with 12 bases fitting TRBD1. Germline CDR1 and CDR2: SGHNT and YYREEE (reference sequence). This CDR3 contains 17 residues. The V gene end was trimmed by 3 bases and the J gene end by 4 bases; junction bases not matched to a gene: 10. CDR3: CASSSPGQGARSTEAFF. The CDR3 bases are TGTGCCAGCAGCTCCCCGGGACAGGGGGCCAGGAGCACTGAAGCTTTCTTT.

A few counts support this clone. The gene calls are TRBV9 and TRBJ2-3; D may be TRBD2 (6 bases). Per the germline V gene, CDR1 is SGDLS and CDR2 is YYNGEE. V lost 0 bases, J lost 5 bases, and 13 bases lay in between. This CDR3 is 15 amino acids long. The CDR3 DNA reads as TGTGCCAGCAGCGTAGCTCCGACTAGTCAAGATACGCAGTATTTT. This codes for CASSVAPTSQDTQYF. Full variable domain (outside the CDR3, taken from reference TRBV9 and TRBJ2-3): DSGVTQTPKHLITATGQRVTLRCSPRSGDLSVYWYQQSLDQGLQFLIQYYNGEERAKGNILERFSAQQFPDLHSELNLSSLELGDSALYFCASSVAPTSQDTQYFGPGTRLTVL.

Comments on this clone: The junction shows a germline mismatch at one end, possibly a read error. V gene TRBV7-7 combines with J gene TRBJ2-1; D possibly corresponds to TRBD2 (6 bases). The germline gives CDR1 SSHAT, CDR2 FNYEAQ (reference sequence). The CDR3 is 16 residues long. DNA of the CDR3: TGTGCTAGCAGCTTAGGGTCTAGCGTGGCCTACAATGAGCAGTTCTTC. Amino acids: CASSLGSSVAYNEQFF.

The chain couples TRBV5-1 to TRBJ2-7; 8 bases fit TRBD2. In germline, CDR1 is SGHRS, CDR2 YFSETQ. This CDR3 spans 14 amino acids. J gave up 4 bases and V 0 bases, and 3 bases lay outside the gene matches. The CDR3 DNA reads as TGCGCCAGCAGCTTGGAGCGGGGGAGGTACGAGCAGTACTTC. Translation: CASSLERGRYEQYF.

This clone was detected a few times. V gene TRBV27 combines with J gene TRBJ2-1, with a weak D call TRBD2 (5 bases). From germline, CDR1 is MNHEY and CDR2 SMNVEV (reference sequence). The CDR3 has 20 amino acids. Trimming took 8 bases from V and 0 from J, leaving 29 bases between them. CDR3 nucleotides: TGTGCCAGCCAACGTTACTTCGGTCAGAACGACTATAGCTCCTACAATGAGCAGTTCTTC. Translation gives CASQRYFGQNDYSSYNEQFF.

In this sample, this clone turned up a few times. This sequence joins TRBV4-1 and TRBJ1-3; D is unclear. Trimming stripped 4 bases from V and 0 bases from J, with 7 bases between. In germline, CDR1 is MGHRA, CDR2 YSYEKL. The CDR3 extends over 14 amino acids. This chain's CDR3 is CASSPSLSGNTIYF. The CDR3 nucleotides are TGCGCCAGCAGCCCCTCCCTCTCTGGAAACACCATATATTTT.

This clone is a singleton in its sample. The chain joins TRBV9 to TRBJ2-3, with D possibly matching TRBD2 (6 bases). The CDR3 spans 16 residues. The germline V gene has CDR1 SGDLS and CDR2 YYNGEE. V was trimmed by 0 bases and J by 5 bases, leaving 16 bases between them. CDR3 loop: CASSVAGLSGGDTQYF. The CDR3 DNA sequence: TGTGCCAGCAGCGTAGCGGGACTCTCAGGTGGAGATACGCAGTATTTT.

The J gene is TRBJ2-7, the V gene TRBV7-9; 11 nucleotides align to TRBD1. The CDR3 consists of 14 residues. V lost 4 bases and J lost 3; bases outside the gene matches: 2. The germline V gene has CDR1 SEHNR and CDR2 FQNEAQ (reference sequence). CDR3 sequence (DNA): TGTGCCAGCAGCTGGGACAGGGGGATCTACGAGCAGTACTTC. Its translation: CASSWDRGIYEQYF.

This chain's CDR3 is CASSSGTSGISVDTQYF. The DNA for the CDR3 is TGCGCCAGCAGCAGCGGGACTAGCGGGATTTCGGTAGATACGCAGTATTTT. The chain joins TRBV5-1 to TRBJ2-3; 13 bases are shared with TRBD2. Germline trimming cut 4 bases from V and 5 bases from J; bases unmatched to any gene: 10. The CDR3 has 17 residues. The V gene's germline CDR1 is SGHRS and CDR2 YFSETQ.

This clone was detected a few times. This chain links TRBV7-9 with TRBJ1-5; D remains ambiguous. The CDR3 sequence is 16 residues long. The germline gives CDR1 SEHNR, CDR2 FQNEAQ (reference sequence). The V gene lost 8 bases and the J gene lost 0 bases, with 17 bases spanning the gap. DNA of the CDR3: TGTGCCAGCTCCCCAGGAAGGCTGAATAGCAATCAGCCCCAGCATTTT. Its protein is CASSPGRLNSNQPQHF. The full variable domain, with the rest looked up from reference TRBV7-9 and TRBJ1-5, is DTGVSQNPRHKITKRGQNVTFRCDPISEHNRLYWYRQTLGQGPEFLTYFQNEAQLEKSRLLSDRFSAERPKGSFSTLEIQRTEQGDSAMYLCASSPGRLNSNQPQHFGDGTRLSIL.

The chain recombines TRBV10-3 with TRBJ2-3, with 9 bases aligning to TRBD2. There are 16 residues in the CDR3. In germline, CDR1 is ENHRY, CDR2 SYGVKD. V dropped 10 bases and J dropped 1; count of bases not matched to a gene: 12. The CDR3 coding sequence is TGTGCCAAGCTGCCCCCGCGGGAGGGCGGCACAGATACGCAGTATTTT. This sequence encodes CAKLPPREGGTDTQYF.

In DNA form, the CDR3 reads TGTGCCAGCAGCTTAGATCTTCGAACCTACGAGCAGTACTTC. The encoded protein is CASSLDLRTYEQYF. V and J are TRBV11-2 and TRBJ2-5; D gene ambiguous. TRBJ2-7 explains the end of the DNA better; the J call may be wrong. Germline assignment: CDR1 SGHAT and CDR2 FQNNGV. CDR3 length: 14 residues.

The chain employs TRBV28 and TRBJ2-7; maybe TRBD1 (5 bases). V was pared by 2 bases and J by 4 bases, with 15 bases between. The V gene's germline CDR1 is MDHEN and CDR2 SYDVKM. The CDR3 runs to 15 residues. CDR3 bases: TGTGCCAGCAGTTTAAGCCGGCAGGGAACTTACGAGCAGTACTTC. This codes for CASSLSRQGTYEQYF.

The rearrangement links TRBV6-6 to TRBJ2-7; TRBD1 agrees at 7 bases. From germline, CDR1 is MNHNY and CDR2 SVGAGI (reference sequence). The CDR3 is made up of 14 amino acids. Trimming at V came to 3 bases and at J to 5 bases, leaving 7 bases not matched to a gene. The CDR3, as DNA: TGTGCCAGCAGTTATAAACAGGGGCCGCACGAGCAGTACTTC. This translates into CASSYKQGPHEQYF.

Written as DNA, the CDR3 is TGTGCCAGCAGCGGAACCGGCAGGGGAATGGCTTTCTTT. It is translated as CASSGTGRGMAFF. The chain uses TRBV9 and TRBJ1-1; D possibly corresponds to TRBD1 (6 bases). The CDR3 totals 13 residues. CDR1 is SGDLS, CDR2 YYNGEE, per germline. V lost 3 bases and J lost 11, with 17 bases in between.

This clone was detected only once. This chain links TRBV29-1 with TRBJ2-5; 10 positions match TRBD1. This CDR3 is built from 15 residues. The germline V gene encodes CDR1 SQVTM and CDR2 ANQGSEA. V gave up 4 bases and J gave up 2 bases; unmatched junction bases: 7. The DNA for the CDR3 is TGCAGCGTTGTATTTGGGACAGGGGCGCAAGAGACCCAGTACTTC. Translating it yields CSVVFGTGAQETQYF.

J is TRBJ1-6 and V is TRBV29-1, with unresolved D. The V end lost 7 bases, the J end lost 1 base, and 20 bases lay between the germline ends. CDR3 size: 17 residues. Germline CDR1 SQVTM, CDR2 ANQGSEA. In DNA, the CDR3 is TGCAGCGCCCGCGCGGGCGGGGTTGTGTCCTATAATTCACCCCTCCACTTT. Protein: CSARAGGVVSYNSPLHF. Combining the CDR3 with reference TRBV29-1 and TRBJ1-6 gives the whole variable domain SAVISQKPSRDICQRGTSLTIQCQVDSQVTMMFWYRQQPGQSLTLIATANQGSEATYESGFVIDKFPISRPNLTFSTLTVSNMSPEDSSIYLCSARAGGVVSYNSPLHFGNGTRLTVT.

This clone was recorded a few times. The J gene is TRBJ2-7, the V gene TRBV5-1; TRBD2 agrees at 14 bases. The V segment lost 3 bases and the J segment 5 bases; nucleotides outside the gene matches: 7. The CDR3 is 16 amino acids. Germline values: CDR1 SGHRS, CDR2 YFSETQ. CDR3 protein: CASSSPRLAGGDEQYF. CDR3 bases: TGCGCCAGCAGCTCTCCCCGACTAGCGGGAGGGGACGAGCAGTACTTC. The full variable domain, completed using reference TRBV5-1 and TRBJ2-7, is KAGVTQTPRYLIKTRGQQVTLSCSPISGHRSVSWYQQTPGQGLQFLFEYFSETQRNKGNFPGRFSGRQFSNSRSEMNVSTLELGDSALYLCASSSPRLAGGDEQYFGPGTRLTVT.

The V and J genes are TRBV10-1 and TRBJ2-5; tentatively, D is TRBD2 (5 bases). The tail of the sequence fits TRBJ2-7 better, so the J call may be wrong. Germline values: CDR1 WNHNN, CDR2 SYGVQD (reference sequence). This CDR3 comprises 16 residues. CDR3 region: CASSVSAGANPYEQYF. The CDR3 bases are TGCGCCAGCAGTGTTAGCGCTGGTGCGAATCCCTACGAGCAGTACTTC.

This chain joins TRBV6-1 and TRBJ2-7; TRBD1 matches at 10 bases. V was pared by 11 bases and J by 4 bases, with 5 bases of the junction left unmatched. The germline V gene has CDR1 MNHNS and CDR2 SASEGT. The CDR3 length is 12 residues. The CDR3: CASDRGRYEQYF. The CDR3 region has the DNA TGTGCCTCGGACAGGGGGAGATACGAGCAGTACTTC.

The genes are TRBV11-2 and TRBJ2-1; D is uncertain. The CDR3 covers 10 residues. Trimming removed 2 bases from V and 9 bases from J, with 2 bases in between. Germline CDR1 reads SGHAT; CDR2 reads FQNNGV. The CDR3 DNA reads as TGTGCCAGCAGCTTACGTGAGCAGTTCTTC. Translating gives CASSLREQFF.

This chain connects TRBV5-1 to TRBJ1-1, with 12 nucleotides matching TRBD1. CDR1 and CDR2 (germline): SGHRS, YFSETQ. With V trimmed by 3 bases and J by 5 bases, 5 bases remained unmatched. This CDR3 spans 15 amino acids. The DNA for the CDR3 is TGCGCCAGCAGCTCGGGACAGGGGGCGCGTACTGAAGCTTTCTTT. It encodes CASSSGQGARTEAFF.

In nucleotides, the CDR3 is TGTGCCAGCACCCGAGAGGGCTACAATGAGCAGTTCTTC. Encoded protein: CASTREGYNEQFF. The rearrangement uses TRBV6-6 and TRBJ2-1; D is possibly TRBD2 (5 bases). Germline CDR1 and CDR2: MNHNY and SVGAGI (reference sequence). V dropped 7 bases and J dropped 3 bases, with 10 bases sitting between them. The CDR3 loop spans 13 amino acids.

V and J are TRBV27 and TRBJ2-1; 11 bases match TRBD2. Per germline, CDR1 MNHEY and CDR2 SMNVEV (reference sequence). After removal of 6 bases from V and 1 base from J, the junction contained 8 bases not matched to a gene. CDR3 length: 17 residues. The CDR3 bases are TGTGCCAGCAGACCCGGGGTAGCGGGAGGGTCCTACAATGAGCAGTTCTTC. Protein: CASRPGVAGGSYNEQFF.